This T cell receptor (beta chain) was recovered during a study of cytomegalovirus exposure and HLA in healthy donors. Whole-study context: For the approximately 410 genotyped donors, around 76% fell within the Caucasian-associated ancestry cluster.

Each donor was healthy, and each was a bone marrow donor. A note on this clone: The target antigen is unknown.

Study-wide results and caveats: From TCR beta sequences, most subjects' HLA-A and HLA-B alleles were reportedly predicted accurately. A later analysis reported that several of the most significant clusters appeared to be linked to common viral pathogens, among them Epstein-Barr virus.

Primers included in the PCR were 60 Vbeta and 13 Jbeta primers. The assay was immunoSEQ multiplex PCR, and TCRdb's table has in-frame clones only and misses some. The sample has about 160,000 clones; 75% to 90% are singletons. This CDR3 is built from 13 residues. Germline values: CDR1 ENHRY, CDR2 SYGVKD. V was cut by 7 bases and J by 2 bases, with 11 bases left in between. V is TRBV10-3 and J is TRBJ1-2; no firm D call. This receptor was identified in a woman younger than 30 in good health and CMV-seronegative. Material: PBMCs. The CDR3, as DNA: TGTGCCATCACTACTGACATGAACTATGGCTACACCTTC. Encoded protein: CAITTDMNYGYTF.